This T cell receptor beta chain came from a study of blood T cell repertoires in COVID-19. Overall study context: Specimens from acute and convalescent COVID-19 originated in the United States, Italy and Spain. PBMCs, B-cell-depleted T cells, or T cells provided the cDNA or gDNA that made up the material.

The CDR3 sequence is 15 residues long. CDR1 and CDR2 from the germline V gene are MNHEY and SVGAGI. Deletions cut 8 bases from V and 8 bases from J, with 22 bases between. In the original processing: Counts of nucleated cells, estimated from reference gene primer amplification, were obtained. The method was immunoSEQ multiplex PCR; TCRdb's version includes in-frame clones alone and lacks a portion of them. That table gives V, J and clone size, and the DNA gave D and trimming. The sample lists 160,000 or so clones, roughly four fifths occurring once. The rearrangement uses TRBV6-5 and TRBJ2-1; D possibly corresponds to TRBD1 (5 bases). Sequenced: peripheral blood. The receptor's source is a man aged 60 to 75 with active or convalescent COVID-19. The chain's CDR3 is CASADTRDFFDEQFF. CDR3 sequence (DNA): TGTGCCAGCGCGGATACCAGGGATTTCTTTGATGAGCAGTTCTTC.